Presented here are 10 T cell receptor beta chains from one specimen sequenced in a study of blood T cells in healthy people across ages. Together with a sample-barcoded 5' primer, a J-beta primer mix was included in a second PCR lasting roughly 6 to 12 cycles. TCRdb re-analysed the 5' RACE reads in MiXCR, keeping a single row per CDR3 protein. Seen here are about 1.4 million distinct CDR3 sequences, roughly 64% observed once, and the top ten hold over 5.5%. The sample consisted of blood. Every receptor here comes from a man between 18 and 29 years old in good health.

The chain links TRBV4-1 to TRBJ2-5; TRBD1 matches 7 bases. This CDR3 contains 14 residues. Trimming took 1 base from V and 2 from J; bases not matched to a gene: 1. Germline CDR1 is MGHRA and CDR2 is YSYEKL. CDR3 sequence: CASSQGDRQETQYF. CDR3 sequence (DNA): TGCGCCAGCAGCCAAGGGGACAGACAAGAGACCCAGTACTTC.

The chain is built from TRBV6-6 and TRBJ2-2; D unresolved. The length of the CDR3 is 15 residues. Germline V CDR1 and CDR2: MNHNY, SVGAGI (reference sequence). Trimming left V 5 bases short and J 1 base short, with 11 bases between. CDR3 amino acids: CASSTPDGNTGELFF. CDR3 in DNA: TGTGCCAGCAGTACCCCGGACGGGAACACCGGGGAGCTGTTTTTT.

This clonotype was recorded a few times. The chain has TRBV20-1 and TRBJ2-7; 9 positions match TRBD2. The CDR3 is 14 amino acids. J lost 2 bases, V lost 2 bases, and 4 bases had no gene match. Germline CDR1 and CDR2: DFQATT and SNEGSKA (reference sequence). The CDR3 here is CSARPASGTYEQYF. The CDR3 DNA follows: TGCAGTGCTAGACCGGCTAGCGGGACCTACGAGCAGTACTTC.

This chain links TRBV10-3 with TRBJ2-1; 8 bases line up with TRBD2. The CDR3 is made up of 13 amino acids. The V gene end was trimmed by 11 bases and the J gene end by 7 bases; junction bases not matched to a gene: 10. Germline loops: CDR1 ENHRY, CDR2 SYGVKD. CDR3 residues: CAVDGGALNEQFF. The CDR3 nucleotides are TGTGCCGTCGACGGGGGGGCCTTAAATGAGCAGTTCTTC.

This clonotype was detected only a few times. The J gene is TRBJ2-1, the V gene TRBV6-2 or TRBV6-3, with D tentatively TRBD1 (6 bases). Germline loops: CDR1 MNHEY, CDR2 SVGEGT. Deletions cut 7 bases from V and 0 bases from J, with 13 bases between. The CDR3 runs to 15 residues. DNA of the CDR3: TGTGCCAGCACTCTACTAGGGGGCTCCTACAATGAGCAGTTCTTC. Translation gives CASTLLGGSYNEQFF.

This chain connects TRBV6-2 or TRBV6-3 to TRBJ2-5, with D perhaps TRBD1 (6 bases). CDR1 is MNHEY and CDR2 is SVGEGT in the germline V gene. The CDR3 consists of 14 residues. V was clipped by 0 bases and J by 6 bases, with 11 bases between them. CDR3 nucleotides: TGTGCCAGCAGTTACTCAAGGGGGATCCAGACCCAGTACTTC. It yields the protein CASSYSRGIQTQYF.

Written as DNA, the CDR3 is TGTGCCAGCAGTTACTCGAGGCCCGGGCCTAACAGGGATTATGTGCGTCGCGTGTTCTACGAGCAGTACTTC. As protein: CASSYSRPGPNRDYVRRVFYEQYF. J is TRBJ2-7 and V is TRBV6-2 or TRBV6-3, with D tentatively TRBD1 (6 bases). The CDR3 length is 24 residues. V lost 0 bases and J 3 bases, leaving 39 bases between the germline ends. Germline V gene lookup returns CDR1 MNHEY and CDR2 SVGEGT.

Only a few counts were recorded for this clonotype. The rearrangement uses TRBV6-6 and TRBJ1-1; D gene unclear. Germline CDR1 MNHNY, CDR2 SVGAGI (reference sequence). Trimming pared 2 bases from V and 0 bases from J, leaving 13 bases between. CDR3 size: 16 residues. The CDR3 region has the DNA TGTGCCAGCAGTTACAATCGGGAAAGCATGAACACTGAAGCTTTCTTT. This translates into CASSYNRESMNTEAFF.

The chain couples TRBV20-1 to TRBJ1-5, with 8 bases that match TRBD1. After removal of 5 bases from V and 15 bases from J, the junction contained 18 bases not matched to a gene. CDR3 length equals 14 residues. The V gene's germline CDR1 is DFQATT and CDR2 SNEGSKA (reference sequence). The CDR3 DNA reads as TGCAGTGCTCAGACAGGGGACCCAAATCAAGAGGGGCATTTT. It codes for CSAQTGDPNQEGHF.

This clonotype has a handful of counts. The chain links TRBV7-2 to TRBJ2-3; D not certain. CDR1 and CDR2 (germline): SGHTA, FQGNSA. V lost 1 base to trimming and J lost 0 bases, with 5 bases between them. There are 14 residues in the CDR3. CDR3 bases: TGTGCCAGCAGCTTAGTGTTCAGCACAGATACGCAGTATTTT. Translated: CASSLVFSTDTQYF.